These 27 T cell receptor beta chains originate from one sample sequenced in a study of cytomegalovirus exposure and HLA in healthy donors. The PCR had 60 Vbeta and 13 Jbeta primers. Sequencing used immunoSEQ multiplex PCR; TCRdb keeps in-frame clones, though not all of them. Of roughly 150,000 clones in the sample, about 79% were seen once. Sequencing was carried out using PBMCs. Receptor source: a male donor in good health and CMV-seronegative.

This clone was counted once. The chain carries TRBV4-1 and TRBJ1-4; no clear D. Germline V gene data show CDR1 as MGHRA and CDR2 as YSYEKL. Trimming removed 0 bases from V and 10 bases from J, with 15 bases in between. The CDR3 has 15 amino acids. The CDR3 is CASSQDSEIRRKLFF. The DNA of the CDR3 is TGCGCCAGCAGCCAAGATTCCGAGATCAGGCGAAAACTGTTTTTT.

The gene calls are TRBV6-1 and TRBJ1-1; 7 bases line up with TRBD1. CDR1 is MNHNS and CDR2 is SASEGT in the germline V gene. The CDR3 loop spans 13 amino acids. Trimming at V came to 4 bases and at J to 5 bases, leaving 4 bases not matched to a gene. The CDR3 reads CASSALTGTEAFF. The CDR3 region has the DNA TGTGCCAGCAGTGCCCTGACAGGGACTGAAGCTTTCTTT.

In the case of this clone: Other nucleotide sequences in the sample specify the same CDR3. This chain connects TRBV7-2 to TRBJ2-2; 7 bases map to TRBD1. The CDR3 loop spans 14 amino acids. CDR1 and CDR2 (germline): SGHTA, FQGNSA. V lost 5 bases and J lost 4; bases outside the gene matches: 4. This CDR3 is CASSPRQGTGELFF. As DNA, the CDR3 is TGTGCCAGCAGCCCCCGACAGGGCACCGGGGAGCTGTTTTTT.

This chain's CDR3 is CASSLWGQGSYEQYF. The CDR3 DNA reads TGTGCCAGCAGTTTATGGGGACAGGGGTCGTACGAGCAGTACTTC. The chain uses TRBV28 and TRBJ2-7, with 10 bases lining up with TRBD1. The V gene end was trimmed by 0 bases and the J gene end by 4 bases; junction bases not matched to a gene: 3. Germline V gene lookup returns CDR1 MDHEN and CDR2 SYDVKM. This CDR3 has 15 amino acids.

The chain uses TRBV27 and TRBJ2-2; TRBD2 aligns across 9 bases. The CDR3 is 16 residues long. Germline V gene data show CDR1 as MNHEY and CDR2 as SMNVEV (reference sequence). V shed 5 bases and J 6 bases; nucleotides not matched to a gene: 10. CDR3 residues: CASSPWGSGSAGELFF. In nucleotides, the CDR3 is TGTGCCAGCAGTCCCTGGGGTAGCGGGAGCGCCGGGGAGCTGTTTTTT.

The CDR3 sequence is CASSYSRDRGWNEQFF. The CDR3 region has the DNA TGTGCCAGCAGTTACTCTCGTGACAGGGGATGGAATGAGCAGTTCTTC. V usage is TRBV6-6 and J usage is TRBJ2-1; 8 bases align to TRBD1. J gave up 7 bases and V 0 bases, and 8 bases lay outside the gene matches. This CDR3 has 16 amino acids. Germline CDR1 MNHNY, CDR2 SVGAGI (reference sequence).

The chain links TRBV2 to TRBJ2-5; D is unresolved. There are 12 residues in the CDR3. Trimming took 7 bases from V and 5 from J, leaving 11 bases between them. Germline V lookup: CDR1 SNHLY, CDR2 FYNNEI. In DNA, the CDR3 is TGTGCCAGCACCTACAGTCCCGAGACCCAGTACTTC. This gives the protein CASTYSPETQYF.

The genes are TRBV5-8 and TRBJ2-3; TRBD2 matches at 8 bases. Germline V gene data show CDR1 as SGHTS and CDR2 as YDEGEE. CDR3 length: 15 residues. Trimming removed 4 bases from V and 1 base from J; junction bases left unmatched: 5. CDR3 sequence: CASSQGLGGTDTQYF. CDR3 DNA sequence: TGTGCCAGCAGCCAGGGACTAGGGGGCACAGATACGCAGTATTTT.

The CDR3 loop is CASTGSSTSEAFF. CDR3 nucleotides: TGTGCCAGCACAGGCTCGTCTACTTCTGAAGCTTTCTTT. The chain joins TRBV2 to TRBJ1-1; D unresolved. Germline V CDR1 and CDR2: SNHLY, FYNNEI. The germline V and J ends were trimmed by 7 bases and 6 bases, with 15 bases remaining between them. The CDR3 consists of 13 residues.

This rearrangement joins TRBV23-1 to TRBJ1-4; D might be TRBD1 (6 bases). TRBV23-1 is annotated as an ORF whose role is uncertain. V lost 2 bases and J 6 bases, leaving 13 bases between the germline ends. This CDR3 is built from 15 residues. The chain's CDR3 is CASSQLRTEYEKLFF. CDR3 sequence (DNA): TGCGCCAGCAGTCAACTCAGGACAGAGTATGAAAAACTGTTTTTT.

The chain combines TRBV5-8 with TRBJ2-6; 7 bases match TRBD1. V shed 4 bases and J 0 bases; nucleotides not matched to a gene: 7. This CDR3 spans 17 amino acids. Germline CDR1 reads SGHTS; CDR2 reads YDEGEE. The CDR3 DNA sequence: TGTGCCAGCAGCGTAAGGGACAGTTCCTCTGGGGCCAACGTCCTGACTTTC. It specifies CASSVRDSSSGANVLTF.

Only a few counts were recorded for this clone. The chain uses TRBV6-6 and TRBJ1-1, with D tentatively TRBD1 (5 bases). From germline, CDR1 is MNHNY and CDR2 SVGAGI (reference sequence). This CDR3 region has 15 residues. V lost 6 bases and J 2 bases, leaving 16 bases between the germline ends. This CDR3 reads CASSRGLGANTEAFF. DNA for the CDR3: TGTGCCAGCAGCCGTGGTTTAGGGGCAAACACTGAAGCTTTCTTT.

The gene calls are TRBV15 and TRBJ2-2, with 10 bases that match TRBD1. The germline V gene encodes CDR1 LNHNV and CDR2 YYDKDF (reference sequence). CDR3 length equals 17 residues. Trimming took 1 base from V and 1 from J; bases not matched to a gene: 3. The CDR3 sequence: CATSRGRTGGNTGELFF. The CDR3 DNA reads TGTGCCACCAGCAGAGGCAGGACAGGGGGGAACACCGGGGAGCTGTTTTTT.

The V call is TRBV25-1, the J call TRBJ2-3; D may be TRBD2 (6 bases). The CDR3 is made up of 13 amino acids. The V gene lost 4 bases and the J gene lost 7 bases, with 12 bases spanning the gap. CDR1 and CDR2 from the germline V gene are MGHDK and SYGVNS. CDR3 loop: CASSVEGLNTQYF. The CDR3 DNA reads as TGTGCCAGCAGTGTGGAGGGCCTTAATACGCAGTATTTT. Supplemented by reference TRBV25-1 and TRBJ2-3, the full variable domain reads EADIYQTPRYLVIGTGKKITLECSQTMGHDKMYWYQQDPGMELHLIHYSYGVNSTEKGDLSSESTVSRIRTEHFPLTLESARPSHTSQYLCASSVEGLNTQYFGPGTRLTVL.

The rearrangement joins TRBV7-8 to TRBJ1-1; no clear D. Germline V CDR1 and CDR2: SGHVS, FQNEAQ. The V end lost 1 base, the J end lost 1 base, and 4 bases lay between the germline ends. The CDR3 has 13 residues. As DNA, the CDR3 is TGTGCCAGCAGCTTAGGCGAGAACACTGAAGCTTTCTTT. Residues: CASSLGENTEAFF. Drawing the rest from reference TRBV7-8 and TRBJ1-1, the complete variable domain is GAGVSQSPRYKVAKRGQDVALRCDPISGHVSLFWYQQALGQGPEFLTYFQNEAQLDKSGLPSDRFFAERPEGSVSTLKIQRTQQEDSAVYLCASSLGENTEAFFGQGTRLTVV.

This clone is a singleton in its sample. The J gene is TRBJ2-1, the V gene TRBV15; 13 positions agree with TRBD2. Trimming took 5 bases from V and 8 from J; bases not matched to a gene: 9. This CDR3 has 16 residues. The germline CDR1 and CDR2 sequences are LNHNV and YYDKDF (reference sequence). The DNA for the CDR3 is TGTGCCACCAGCGTACGGACTAGCGGGGGAAGGGATGAGCAGTTCTTC. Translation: CATSVRTSGGRDEQFF.

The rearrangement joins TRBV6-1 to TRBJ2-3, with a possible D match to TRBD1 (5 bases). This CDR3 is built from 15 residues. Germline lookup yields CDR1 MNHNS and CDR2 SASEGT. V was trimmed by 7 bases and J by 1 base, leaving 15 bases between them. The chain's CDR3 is CASTPRGRGTDTQYF. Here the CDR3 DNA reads TGTGCCAGCACCCCTCGAGGCAGGGGCACAGATACGCAGTATTTT.

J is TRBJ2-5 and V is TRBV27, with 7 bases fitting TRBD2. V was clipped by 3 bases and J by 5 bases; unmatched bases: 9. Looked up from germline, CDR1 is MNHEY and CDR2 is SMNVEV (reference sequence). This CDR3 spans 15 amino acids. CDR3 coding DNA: TGTGCCAGCAGTTTCGAAGCGGGACGAACGGAGACCCAGTACTTC. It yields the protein CASSFEAGRTETQYF.

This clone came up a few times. The DNA of the CDR3 is TGTGCCAGTAGTATAGGAAGTTTGGCAGGGGGAGCGAACACCGGGGAGCTGTTTTTT. This gives the protein CASSIGSLAGGANTGELFF. V is TRBV19 and J is TRBJ2-2; 7 bases match TRBD1. Per the germline V gene, CDR1 is LNHDA and CDR2 is SQIVND (reference sequence). The CDR3 loop spans 19 amino acids. J was trimmed by 0 bases and V by 1 base; bases with no gene match: 11.

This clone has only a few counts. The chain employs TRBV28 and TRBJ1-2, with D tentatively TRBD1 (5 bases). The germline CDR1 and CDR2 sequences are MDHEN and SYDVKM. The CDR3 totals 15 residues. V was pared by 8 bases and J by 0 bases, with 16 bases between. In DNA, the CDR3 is TGTGCCAGCTCCCTCCTTGGGGGGGCTAACTATGGCTACACCTTC. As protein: CASSLLGGANYGYTF.

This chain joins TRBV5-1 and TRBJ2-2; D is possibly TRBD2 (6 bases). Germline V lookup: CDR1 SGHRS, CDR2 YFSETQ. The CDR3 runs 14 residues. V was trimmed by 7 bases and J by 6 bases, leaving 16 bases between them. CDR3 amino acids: CASSIGGMAGELFF. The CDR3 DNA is TGCGCCAGCTCTATTGGGGGGATGGCCGGGGAGCTGTTTTTT.

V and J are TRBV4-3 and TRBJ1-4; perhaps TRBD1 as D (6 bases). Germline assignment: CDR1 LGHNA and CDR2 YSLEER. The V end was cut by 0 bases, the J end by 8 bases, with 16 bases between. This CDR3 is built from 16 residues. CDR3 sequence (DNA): TGCGCCAGCAGCCAAGAAGACAGGTGGTTATTGGAAAAACTGTTTTTT. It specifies CASSQEDRWLLEKLFF.

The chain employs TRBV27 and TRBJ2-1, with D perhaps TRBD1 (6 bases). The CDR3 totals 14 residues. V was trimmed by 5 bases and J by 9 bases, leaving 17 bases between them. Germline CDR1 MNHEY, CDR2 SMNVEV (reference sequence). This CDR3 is CASSTHTGFVEQFF. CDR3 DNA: TGTGCCAGCAGTACTCACACAGGGTTCGTTGAGCAGTTCTTC.

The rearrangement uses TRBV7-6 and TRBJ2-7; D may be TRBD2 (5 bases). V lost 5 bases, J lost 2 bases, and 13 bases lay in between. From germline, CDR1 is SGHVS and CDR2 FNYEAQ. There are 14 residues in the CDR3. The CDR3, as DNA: TGTGCCAGCAGCGAGGGCCTGCGTACCTACGAGCAGTACTTC. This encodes CASSEGLRTYEQYF.

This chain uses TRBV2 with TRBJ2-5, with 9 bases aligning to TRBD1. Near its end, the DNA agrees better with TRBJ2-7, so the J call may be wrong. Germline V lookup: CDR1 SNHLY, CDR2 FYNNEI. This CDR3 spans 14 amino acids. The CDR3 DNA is TGTGCCAGCGCCCAGGGACAGGGCCCCTACGAGCAGTACTTC. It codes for CASAQGQGPYEQYF.

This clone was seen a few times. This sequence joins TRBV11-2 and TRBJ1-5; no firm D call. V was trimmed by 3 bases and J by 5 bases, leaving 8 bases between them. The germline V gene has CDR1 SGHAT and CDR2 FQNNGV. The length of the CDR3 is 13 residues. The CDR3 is CASSFRDDQPQHF. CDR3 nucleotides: TGTGCCAGCAGCTTTCGGGATGATCAGCCCCAGCATTTT.

The CDR3 coding sequence is TGTGCCAGCAGCCAATCGGGACTAGCGGCCTCCTACGAGCAGTACTTC. Amino acids: CASSQSGLAASYEQYF. This rearrangement joins TRBV4-2 to TRBJ2-7; TRBD2 matches 11 bases. The junction had 3 bases not matched to a gene; V was cut back by 2 bases and J by 0 bases. Germline lookup yields CDR1 LGHNA and CDR2 YNFKEQ. The CDR3 consists of 16 residues.